The 9 T cell receptor beta chains presented below share a single source sample, sequenced in a study of cytomegalovirus exposure and HLA in healthy donors. Vbeta (60) and Jbeta (13) primers were used in the PCR. Libraries were prepared by immunoSEQ multiplex PCR; TCRdb keeps only in-frame clonotypes and omits some of them. The table has around 120,000 clones, roughly 80% seen once; the top ten hold around 3.7%. Sequenced sample: PBMCs. Source of these receptors: a woman aged 35 to 49 in good health and CMV-seronegative.

The chain combines TRBV4-2 with TRBJ2-6, with D maybe TRBD1 (6 bases). Germline values: CDR1 LGHNA, CDR2 YNFKEQ. The CDR3 is 18 amino acids. Trimming cost V 3 bases and J 1 base, with 16 bases left between them. The DNA for the CDR3 is TGTGCCAGCAGCCACGACCGGACAGAGGAATCTGGGGCCAACGTCCTGACTTTC. It is translated as CASSHDRTEESGANVLTF.

The chain joins TRBV7-2 to TRBJ2-7; D might be TRBD1 (6 bases). Trimming removed 1 base at V and 3 bases at J, with 7 bases between. This CDR3 comprises 13 residues. In germline, CDR1 is SGHTA, CDR2 FQGNSA. The DNA for the CDR3 is TGTGCCAGCAGCTTAGACAGGGTCTACGAGCAGTACTTC. This codes for CASSLDRVYEQYF.

The chain joins TRBV2 to TRBJ2-3; TRBD2 matches 8 bases. Trimming cost V 7 bases and J 5 bases; bases outside gene matches: 5. The CDR3 is made up of 13 amino acids. CDR1 is SNHLY and CDR2 is FYNNEI in the germline V gene. Written as DNA, the CDR3 is TGTGCCAGCAACGCGGGGGGAGGAGATACGCAGTATTTT. This sequence encodes CASNAGGGDTQYF.

DNA of the CDR3: TGTGCCAGCCATAATAGCGGGGGCAGCTCCTACGAGCAGTACTTC. Residues: CASHNSGGSSYEQYF. The rearrangement uses TRBV6-5 and TRBJ2-7; TRBD2 matches at 9 bases. This CDR3 is 15 amino acids long. Trimming took 8 bases from V and 0 from J; bases not matched to a gene: 8. Germline V lookup: CDR1 MNHEY, CDR2 SVGAGI.

This chain links TRBV11-1 with TRBJ2-5; 12 positions match TRBD2. CDR3 size: 14 residues. Per the germline V gene, CDR1 is SGHAT and CDR2 is FQDESV (reference sequence). V was clipped by 5 bases and J by 4 bases; unmatched bases: 2. The CDR3 DNA follows: TGTGCCAGCAGCACGGGACTAGCGGGAGAGACCCAGTACTTC. This sequence encodes CASSTGLAGETQYF.

The chain carries TRBV18 and TRBJ2-7; 11 bases agree with TRBD1. The CDR3 runs to 15 residues. The V segment lost 5 bases and the J segment 7 bases; nucleotides outside the gene matches: 10. Germline V gene lookup returns CDR1 KGHSH and CDR2 LQKENI. The CDR3 nucleotides read TGTGCCAGCTCAAGCGGACAGGGGGCCACGGGGGAGCAGTACTTC. Its protein is CASSSGQGATGEQYF.

The rearrangement joins TRBV9 to TRBJ1-2; D unresolved. CDR3 size: 18 residues. Between the trimmed V and J ends, which lost 0 bases and 0 bases, there was a span of 18 bases. CDR1 and CDR2 from the germline V gene are SGDLS and YYNGEE. CDR3 nucleotide sequence: TGTGCCAGCAGCGTAGATCTTCTCGGAGAGGGCACTAACTATGGCTACACCTTC. It is translated as CASSVDLLGEGTNYGYTF.

The gene calls are TRBV19 and TRBJ2-7; 10 nucleotides line up with TRBD2. Germline CDR1 LNHDA, CDR2 SQIVND (reference sequence). CDR3 length equals 17 residues. J was trimmed by 0 bases and V by 6 bases; bases with no gene match: 11. CDR3 bases: TGTGCCAGTAGCCCTCCTTCTAGCGGGGGTTACTCCTACGAGCAGTACTTC. Its translation: CASSPPSSGGYSYEQYF.

The V call is TRBV4-1, the J call TRBJ2-1; possibly TRBD1 for D (6 bases). CDR1 MGHRA and CDR2 YSYEKL come from the germline V gene. This CDR3 is built from 15 residues. V was clipped by 0 bases and J by 4 bases, with 10 bases between them. The CDR3 region has the DNA TGCGCCAGCAGCCAAGACCTTACAGGGTACAATGAGCAGTTCTTC. Its protein is CASSQDLTGYNEQFF.